Following are 20 T cell receptor beta chains from one sample sequenced in a study of shared clonotypes between healthy human individuals. The method was immunoSEQ multiplex PCR; TCRdb's version includes in-frame clones alone and lacks a portion of them. The sample comprises roughly 1 million clones, about 70% of which are singletons, and roughly 1.5% rests with the top ten. The source material was memory CD4+ T cells sorted from blood. Regarding subset: CD45RA-negative fraction. The receptors stem from a man younger than 35 in good health.

V usage is TRBV11-2 and J usage is TRBJ2-1; D may be TRBD2 (6 bases). Trimming took off 6 bases at V and 8 bases at J, with 20 bases between the two ends. CDR1 is SGHAT, CDR2 FQNNGV, per germline. There are 15 residues in the CDR3. The chain's CDR3 is CASSQGPGERDEQFF. The CDR3 DNA sequence: TGTGCCAGCAGTCAAGGGCCGGGGGAGAGAGATGAGCAGTTCTTC.

V gene TRBV28 combines with J gene TRBJ2-5; D tentatively fits TRBD1 or TRBD2 (6 bases each). The CDR3 sequence is 16 residues long. The ends were cut back, 2 bases at V and 4 bases at J, with 17 bases in the middle. Germline assignment: CDR1 MDHEN and CDR2 SYDVKM. The CDR3 DNA reads TGTGCCAGCAGTTTAGTCACGGGGGCTCAAGGAGAGACCCAGTACTTC. This sequence encodes CASSLVTGAQGETQYF.

Concerning this clone itself: The same CDR3 can be traced to other DNA sequences in this sample. V is TRBV7-9 and J is TRBJ2-2, with 9 bases lining up with TRBD2. Losses at the gene ends were 5 bases for V and 5 bases for J; bases not matched to a gene: 3. The CDR3 covers 14 residues. Germline V lookup: CDR1 SEHNR, CDR2 FQNEAQ (reference sequence). In DNA form, the CDR3 reads TGTGCCAGCAGCCGCAGCGGGGGGACCGGGGAGCTGTTTTTT. Encoded protein: CASSRSGGTGELFF.

This clone has just a few counts. The same CDR3 is also encoded by other DNA sequences in this sample. The V gene is TRBV4-1, the J gene TRBJ1-6; 7 bases are shared with TRBD1. V lost 3 bases, J lost 13 bases, and 3 bases stayed unmatched. The CDR3 has 12 amino acids. Germline lookup yields CDR1 MGHRA and CDR2 YSYEKL. CDR3 residues: CASSQDRSPLHF. The CDR3 nucleotides read TGCGCCAGCAGCCAGGACAGGTCCCCCCTCCACTTT.

The chain recombines TRBV7-9 with TRBJ2-7; D remains unclear. The CDR3 contains 16 residues. Germline-derived CDR1 and CDR2 are SEHNR and FQNEAQ (reference sequence). V shed 1 base and J shed 7 bases, with 20 bases lying between them. CDR3 residues: CASSLEVMGSKREQYF. The DNA of the CDR3 is TGTGCCAGCAGCTTAGAGGTTATGGGGTCGAAAAGGGAGCAGTACTTC.

Comments on this clone: The sample has other DNA sequences that encode this CDR3 too. The CDR3 nucleotides read TGTGCCAGCAGTGCCGGGACAGGGGGCACTGAAGCTTTCTTT. This sequence encodes CASSAGTGGTEAFF. The chain joins TRBV6-5 to TRBJ1-1; 11 bases map to TRBD1. After removal of 5 bases from V and 4 bases from J, the junction contained 3 bases not matched to a gene. Germline V gene lookup returns CDR1 MNHEY and CDR2 SVGAGI. This CDR3 has 14 residues.

This chain links TRBV6-1 with TRBJ1-1; D might be TRBD1 (5 bases). There are 13 residues in the CDR3. Between the trimmed V and J ends, which lost 4 bases and 4 bases, there was a span of 10 bases. The germline gives CDR1 MNHNS, CDR2 SASEGT. CDR3 loop: CASSARAGTEAFF. In DNA form, the CDR3 reads TGTGCCAGCAGTGCCAGGGCCGGCACTGAAGCTTTCTTT.

This clone occurred a few times. The identical CDR3 is also encoded by other nucleotide sequences in the sample. The chain couples TRBV5-6 to TRBJ2-2; no clear D. Germline V CDR1 and CDR2: SGHDT, YYEEEE. This CDR3 has 14 residues. V shed 0 bases and J shed 4 bases, with 7 bases lying between them. Here the CDR3 DNA reads TGTGCCAGCAGCTTGGTACAAGGCACCGGGGAGCTGTTTTTT. Protein product: CASSLVQGTGELFF.

The genes are TRBV4-3 and TRBJ2-1; perhaps TRBD2 as D (5 bases). This CDR3 contains 14 residues. Germline assignment: CDR1 LGHNA and CDR2 YSLEER. Trimming removed 1 base at V and 7 bases at J, with 11 bases between. The CDR3 loop reads CASSQVEGTNEQFF. As DNA, the CDR3 is TGCGCCAGCAGCCAAGTAGAGGGTACGAATGAGCAGTTCTTC.

The rearrangement links TRBV2 to TRBJ2-1; tentative D call: TRBD1 (6 bases). The CDR3 is made up of 13 amino acids. Germline assignment: CDR1 SNHLY and CDR2 FYNNEI. V was cut by 6 bases and J by 5 bases, with 11 bases left in between. CDR3 sequence: CASRTDRNNEQFF. In nucleotides, the CDR3 is TGTGCCAGCAGAACGGACAGAAACAATGAGCAGTTCTTC.

The chain couples TRBV6-1 to TRBJ2-6; maybe TRBD1 (6 bases). V was pared by 6 bases and J by 0 bases, with 9 bases between. The CDR3 has 15 amino acids. CDR1 MNHNS and CDR2 SASEGT come from the germline V gene. CDR3 coding DNA: TGTGCCAGCAGAAGACAGGTCTCTGGGGCCAACGTCCTGACTTTC. It encodes CASRRQVSGANVLTF.

The chain links TRBV21-1 to TRBJ2-7. TRBV21-1 is marked as a pseudogene. The CDR3 loop spans 16 amino acids. The CDR3 DNA sequence: TGTGCCAGCAGCAAAGGCCCGAACAGTACTATCGACGAGCAGTACTTC. As protein: CASSKGPNSTIDEQYF.

Turning to this clone: At the DNA level, this CDR3 is encoded by other sequences in the same sample as well. The genes are TRBV27 and TRBJ2-7, with 9 bases matching TRBD1. Germline V lookup: CDR1 MNHEY, CDR2 SMNVEV (reference sequence). V was pared by 2 bases and J by 2 bases, with 1 base of the junction left unmatched. The CDR3 extends over 14 amino acids. CDR3 sequence reads: CASSLDRGAYEQYF. CDR3 nucleotide sequence: TGTGCCAGCAGTTTAGACAGGGGGGCCTACGAGCAGTACTTC.

The chain couples TRBV20-1 to TRBJ2-7; a weak D match, TRBD2 (5 bases). The CDR3 has 11 residues. Germline assignment: CDR1 DFQATT and CDR2 SNEGSKA (reference sequence). Deletions cut 3 bases from V and 7 bases from J, with 10 bases between. The CDR3 bases are TGCAGTGCTAGTGTAGCGCTGGAGCAGTACTTC. It specifies CSASVALEQYF.

V and J are TRBV7-2 and TRBJ1-6; no reliable D call. Trimming removed 0 bases from V and 7 bases from J, with 16 bases in between. The CDR3 is made up of 17 amino acids. From germline, CDR1 is SGHTA and CDR2 FQGNSA. For the CDR3, the DNA is TGTGCCAGCAGCTTAGCCTTCATCGGAAGGGAGAATTCACCCCTCCACTTT. Protein: CASSLAFIGRENSPLHF.

The chain couples TRBV5-1 to TRBJ2-7, with 10 bases aligning to TRBD1. Per germline, CDR1 SGHRS and CDR2 YFSETQ. V dropped 5 bases and J dropped 1; count of bases not matched to a gene: 12. The CDR3 consists of 17 residues. The DNA of the CDR3 is TGCGCCAGCAGGCCCATCATGCGGGGACAGGGGTCCTACGAGCAGTACTTC. This gives the protein CASRPIMRGQGSYEQYF.

This clone was found once. The chain joins TRBV5-5 to TRBJ2-1, with 7 positions matching TRBD1. Germline lookup yields CDR1 SGHKS and CDR2 YYEKEE (reference sequence). The CDR3 length is 15 residues. V lost 4 bases and J lost 6; bases outside the gene matches: 10. CDR3 amino acids: CASSIEDRVRNEQFF. CDR3 sequence (DNA): TGTGCCAGCAGCATAGAAGACAGGGTGCGCAATGAGCAGTTCTTC.

This clone has a handful of counts. The chain joins TRBV7-2 to TRBJ1-4, with D hard to call. Per germline, CDR1 SGHTA and CDR2 FQGNSA. CDR3 length: 15 residues. V gave up 1 base and J gave up 3 bases, with 9 bases separating them. The CDR3 coding sequence is TGTGCCAGCAGCTTAGGGGGTCATGCTAATGAAAAACTGTTTTTT. It codes for CASSLGGHANEKLFF.

This clone was seen a few times. Other DNA sequences within the sample encode an identical CDR3. The chain is built from TRBV18 and TRBJ2-6; D is undetermined. This CDR3 has 14 residues. Per germline, CDR1 KGHSH and CDR2 LQKENI. Trimming shortened V by 2 bases and J by 0 bases, and 2 bases separated the two germline ends. CDR3 amino acids: CASSPGSGANVLTF. The DNA of the CDR3 is TGTGCCAGCTCACCAGGCTCTGGGGCCAACGTCCTGACTTTC.

J is TRBJ1-4 and V is TRBV27, with 7 positions matching TRBD1. V was pared by 2 bases and J by 8 bases, with 5 bases of the junction left unmatched. The V gene's germline CDR1 is MNHEY and CDR2 SMNVEV (reference sequence). The CDR3 consists of 14 residues. The CDR3 protein is CASSLQGVGEKLFF. Here the CDR3 DNA reads TGTGCCAGCAGTTTACAGGGGGTGGGAGAAAAACTGTTTTTT. Looking up the rest from reference TRBV27 and TRBJ1-4 gives the full variable domain: EAQVTQNPRYLITVTGKKLTVTCSQNMNHEYMSWYRQDPGLGLRQIYYSMNVEVTDKGDVPEGYKVSRKEKRNFPLILESPSPNQTSLYFCASSLQGVGEKLFFGSGTQLSVL.